This T cell receptor (beta chain) emerged from a study of T cells after yellow fever vaccination (dated by TCRdb to between 2017 and 2020). Regarding the research as a whole: Libraries from fractions with low cell numbers were prepared with the SMART-Seq v4 Ultra Low Input RNA kit. To track T-cell clones before and after primary and booster YFV17D yellow fever vaccination, bulk TCR alpha and beta repertoires were sequenced longitudinally. Bulk PBMC replicates and cell subsets were isolated from blood drawn at multiple timepoints before and after both primary and secondary immunization. Two healthy male donors made up the cohort, one aged 18 to 30 years and the other aged 30 to 39 years. Broader findings and caveats from the paper: Only a couple of donors were included in the study, so the extent to which the findings can be generalized is limited. Computational filtering was required because FACS-sorted repertoires could contain abundant contaminating clonotypes from the bulk population. Most clones expanded after primary vaccination (about 96% of CD4 and 80% to 90% of CD8) were re-detected after the booster, suggesting that broad memory maintenance occurred. A small share of clonotypes was detected in both CD4 and CD8 compartments, with the overlap likely arising from convergent recombination. Compared with the primary T-cell response, the secondary T-cell response was weaker but faster, peaking on day 5 rather than day 15.

A word on this clonotype: Its antigen has not been determined. Base qualities are not provided; no much larger clone lies one nucleotide away.

TCR cDNA was made using 5'RACE template switching, a step that added a universal primer site and unique molecular identifiers. cDNA synthesis was primed from both the TCR alpha and TCR beta constant segments. Library amplification involved two PCR steps, and the second step added sample barcodes and sequencing adapters. Sequencing of libraries was done on Illumina HiSeq 2500 (2x100 bp) or NovaSeq (2x150 bp). In the original analysis: MIGEC handled demultiplexing of reads and collapsing into UMI consensus sequences, while MiXCR performed V(D)J alignment. Vaccine-responding clonotypes were identified with edgeR using replicate PBMC samples, with FDR below 0.01 and a log2 fold change above 5 up to day 15 being required. Each bulk clonotype received a CD4 or CD8 identity based on whether the sequenced CD4 or CD8 repertoire contained that clonotype at higher abundance. In-frame beta chains were kept once TCRdb had trimmed the public reads at Q25 with fastp and called clones with MiXCR. Rows with a matching CDR3 protein are joined into one entry that keeps the most common DNA and genes. V and J calls and clone size were set by TCRdb, not the authors. For this sample there are a few hundred thousand distinct CDR3 sequences; 7.5% to 9% appear just once. The biggest ten clones account for more than 15% of the sample.

What the treatment or condition label conveys for this sample: live attenuated yellow fever vaccine strain. Two biological replicates of bulk PBMCs were collected at each blood-draw timepoint. A standard Ficoll-Paque protocol was used to isolate PBMCs from peripheral blood. RNA was extracted with TriZol from bulk PBMCs, CD4 and CD8 fractions, and dextramer-positive and dextramer-negative fractions. CDR1 and CDR2, looked up from the germline V gene (reference sequence), are GTSNPN and SVGIG. The CDR3, cysteine through phenylalanine, is 11 amino acids long. The DNA shown is the 33-base CDR3, in frame from base 1.

The sequence derives from a man between 18 and 29 years old who received the YFV17D yellow fever vaccine. This sample comprised PBMCs, obtained on the day of the first yellow fever vaccination. The V and J genes are TRBV30 and TRBJ1-2; 5 matching bases give a weak D call of TRBD1. The encoded CDR3 is CAIWDGYGYTF. The nucleotide sequence reads TGTGCGATATGGGACGGCTATGGCTACACCTTC.